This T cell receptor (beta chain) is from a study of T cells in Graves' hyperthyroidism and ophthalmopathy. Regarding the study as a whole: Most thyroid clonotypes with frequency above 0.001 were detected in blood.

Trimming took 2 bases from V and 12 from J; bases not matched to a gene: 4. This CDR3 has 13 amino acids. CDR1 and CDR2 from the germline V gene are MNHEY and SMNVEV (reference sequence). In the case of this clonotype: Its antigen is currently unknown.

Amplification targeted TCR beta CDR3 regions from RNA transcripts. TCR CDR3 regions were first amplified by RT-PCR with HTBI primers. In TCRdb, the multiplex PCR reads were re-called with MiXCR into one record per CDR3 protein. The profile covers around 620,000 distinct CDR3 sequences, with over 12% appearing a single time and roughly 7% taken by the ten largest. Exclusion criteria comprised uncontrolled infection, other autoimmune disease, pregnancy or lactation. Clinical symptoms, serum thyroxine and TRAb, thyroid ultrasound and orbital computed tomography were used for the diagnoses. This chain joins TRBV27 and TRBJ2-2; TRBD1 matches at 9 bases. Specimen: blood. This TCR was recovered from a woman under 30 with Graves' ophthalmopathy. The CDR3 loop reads CASSLPDRGKLFF. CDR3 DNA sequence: TGTGCCAGCAGTTTACCGGACAGGGGCAAGCTGTTTTTT.